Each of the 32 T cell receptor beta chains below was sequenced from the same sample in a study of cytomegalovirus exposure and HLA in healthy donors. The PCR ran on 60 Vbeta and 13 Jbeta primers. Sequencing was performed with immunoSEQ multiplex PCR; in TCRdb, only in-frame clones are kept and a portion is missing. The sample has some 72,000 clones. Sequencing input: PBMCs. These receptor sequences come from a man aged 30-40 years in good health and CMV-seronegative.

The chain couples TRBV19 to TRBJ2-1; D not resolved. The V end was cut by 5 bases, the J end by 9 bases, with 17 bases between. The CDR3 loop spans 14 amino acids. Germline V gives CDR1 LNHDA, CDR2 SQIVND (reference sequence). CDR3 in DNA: TGTGCCAGTAGTGCACCCTTCTCACCGGGTGAGCAGTTCTTC. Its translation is CASSAPFSPGEQFF.

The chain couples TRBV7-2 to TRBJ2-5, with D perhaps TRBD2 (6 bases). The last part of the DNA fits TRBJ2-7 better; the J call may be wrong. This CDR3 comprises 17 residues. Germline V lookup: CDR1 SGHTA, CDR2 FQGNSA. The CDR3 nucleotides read TGTGCCAGCAGCCAAACCAGTGGGAGTAGCGGAATCTACGAGCAGTACTTC. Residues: CASSQTSGSSGIYEQYF.

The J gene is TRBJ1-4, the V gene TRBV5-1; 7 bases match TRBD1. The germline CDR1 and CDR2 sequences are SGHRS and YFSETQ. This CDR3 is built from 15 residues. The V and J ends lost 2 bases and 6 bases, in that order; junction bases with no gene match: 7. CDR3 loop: CASSFISGTDEKLFF. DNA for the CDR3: TGCGCCAGCAGCTTCATCTCGGGGACAGATGAAAAACTGTTTTTT.

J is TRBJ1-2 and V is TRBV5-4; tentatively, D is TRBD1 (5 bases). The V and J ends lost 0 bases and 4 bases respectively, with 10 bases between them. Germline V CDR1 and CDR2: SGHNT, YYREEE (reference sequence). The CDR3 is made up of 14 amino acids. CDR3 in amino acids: CASSLDQGTYGYTF. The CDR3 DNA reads TGTGCCAGCAGCTTGGACCAGGGAACCTATGGCTACACCTTC.

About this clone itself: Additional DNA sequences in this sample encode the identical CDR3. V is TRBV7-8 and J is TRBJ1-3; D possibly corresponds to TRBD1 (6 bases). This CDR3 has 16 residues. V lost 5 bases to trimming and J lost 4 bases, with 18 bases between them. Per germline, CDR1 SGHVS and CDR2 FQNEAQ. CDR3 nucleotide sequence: TGTGCCAGCAGCCCCAGGAACAGGGCGTCCGGAAACACCATATATTTT. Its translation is CASSPRNRASGNTIYF.

The CDR3 region is CASSLGQGDTQYF. In DNA, the CDR3 is TGTGCCAGCAGCTTGGGACAGGGGGATACGCAGTATTTT. V usage is TRBV11-3 and J usage is TRBJ2-3, with 10 bases identical to TRBD1. This CDR3 comprises 13 residues. Germline V gene lookup returns CDR1 SGHNT and CDR2 YENEEA. J was trimmed by 6 bases and V by 3 bases; bases with no gene match: 0.

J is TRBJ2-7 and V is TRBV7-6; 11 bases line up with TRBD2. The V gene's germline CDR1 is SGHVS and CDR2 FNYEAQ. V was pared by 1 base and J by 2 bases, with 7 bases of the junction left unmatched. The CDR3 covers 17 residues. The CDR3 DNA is TGTGCCAGCAGCTTAGTACCAGGACTAGCGGGCCCCTACGAGCAGTACTTC. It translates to CASSLVPGLAGPYEQYF.

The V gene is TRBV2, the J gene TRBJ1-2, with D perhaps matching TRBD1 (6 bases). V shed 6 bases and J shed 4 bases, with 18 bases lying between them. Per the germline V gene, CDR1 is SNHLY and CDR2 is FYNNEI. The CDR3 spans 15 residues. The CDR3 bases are TGTGCCAGCAGACTCCCGGGGGGGCAAGGCTATGGCTACACCTTC. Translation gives CASRLPGGQGYGYTF.

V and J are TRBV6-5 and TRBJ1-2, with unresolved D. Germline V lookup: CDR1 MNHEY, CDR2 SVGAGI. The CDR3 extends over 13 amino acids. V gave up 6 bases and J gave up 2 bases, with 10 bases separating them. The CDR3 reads CASRYTPNYGYTF. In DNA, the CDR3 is TGTGCCAGCAGGTATACACCGAACTATGGCTACACCTTC.

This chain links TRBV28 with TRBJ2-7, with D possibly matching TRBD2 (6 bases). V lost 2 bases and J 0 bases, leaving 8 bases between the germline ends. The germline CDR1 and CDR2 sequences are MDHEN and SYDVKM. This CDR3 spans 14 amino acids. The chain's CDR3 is CASSLGGSSYEQYF. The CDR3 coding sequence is TGTGCCAGCAGTTTAGGGGGGAGCTCCTACGAGCAGTACTTC.

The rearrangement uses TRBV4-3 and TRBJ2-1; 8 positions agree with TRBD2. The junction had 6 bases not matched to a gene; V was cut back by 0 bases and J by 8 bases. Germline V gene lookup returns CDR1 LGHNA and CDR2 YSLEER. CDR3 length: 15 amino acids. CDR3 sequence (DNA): TGCGCCAGCAGCCAAGAAGGCCTAGCGGGTCATGAGCAGTTCTTC. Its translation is CASSQEGLAGHEQFF.

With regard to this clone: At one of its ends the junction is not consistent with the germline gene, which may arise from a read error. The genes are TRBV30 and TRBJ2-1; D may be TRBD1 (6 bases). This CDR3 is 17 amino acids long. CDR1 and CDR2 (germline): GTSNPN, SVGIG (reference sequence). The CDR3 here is CAWIRWDKLLSYNERFF. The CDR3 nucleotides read TGTGCCTGGATTAGGTGGGACAAGCTCCTTTCCTACAATGAGCGGTTCTTC.

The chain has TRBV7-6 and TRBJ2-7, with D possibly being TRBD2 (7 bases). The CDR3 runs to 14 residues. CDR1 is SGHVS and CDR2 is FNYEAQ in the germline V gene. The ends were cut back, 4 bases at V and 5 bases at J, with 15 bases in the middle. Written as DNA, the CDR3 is TGTGCCAGCAGCTGGGGGGGCAGGGGAAACGAGCAGTACTTC. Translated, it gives CASSWGGRGNEQYF.

This CDR3 reads CASSEFVADFVTGELFF. CDR3 in DNA: TGTGCCAGCAGTGAATTTGTAGCGGATTTCGTCACCGGGGAGCTGTTTTTT. The chain couples TRBV6-1 to TRBJ2-2; the D gene is possibly TRBD2 (6 bases). The germline V gene encodes CDR1 MNHNS and CDR2 SASEGT. CDR3 length: 17 residues. V shed 2 bases and J shed 4 bases, with 17 bases lying between them.

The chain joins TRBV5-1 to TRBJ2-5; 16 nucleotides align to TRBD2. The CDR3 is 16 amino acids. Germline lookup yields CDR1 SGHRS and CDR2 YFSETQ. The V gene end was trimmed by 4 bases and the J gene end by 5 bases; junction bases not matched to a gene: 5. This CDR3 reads CASSPGLAGGAETQYF. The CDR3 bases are TGCGCCAGCAGCCCGGGACTAGCGGGGGGGGCCGAGACCCAGTACTTC.

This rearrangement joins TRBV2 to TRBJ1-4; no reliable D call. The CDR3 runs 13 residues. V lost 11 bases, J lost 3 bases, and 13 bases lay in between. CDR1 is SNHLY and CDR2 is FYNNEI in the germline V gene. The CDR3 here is CAAQSHSNEKLFF. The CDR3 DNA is TGTGCCGCCCAGTCGCATTCTAATGAAAAACTGTTTTTT.

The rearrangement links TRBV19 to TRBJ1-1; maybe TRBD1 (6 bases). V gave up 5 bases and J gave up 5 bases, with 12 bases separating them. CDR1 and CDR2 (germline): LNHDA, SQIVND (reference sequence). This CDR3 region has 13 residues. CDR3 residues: CASSLNRVTEAFF. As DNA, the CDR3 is TGTGCCAGTAGTTTGAACAGGGTAACTGAAGCTTTCTTT.

The CDR3 loop reads CASSPGLSGNTIYF. Here the CDR3 DNA reads TGTGCCAGCAGTCCAGGGCTCTCTGGAAACACCATATATTTT. The chain couples TRBV27 to TRBJ1-3; D is possibly TRBD1 (5 bases). This CDR3 has 14 residues. The germline CDR1 and CDR2 sequences are MNHEY and SMNVEV (reference sequence). V was cut by 5 bases and J by 0 bases, with 8 bases left in between.

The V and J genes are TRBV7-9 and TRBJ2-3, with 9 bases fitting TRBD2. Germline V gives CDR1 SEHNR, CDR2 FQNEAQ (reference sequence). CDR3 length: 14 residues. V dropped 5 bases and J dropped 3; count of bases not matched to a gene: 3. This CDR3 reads CASSPGLATDTQYF. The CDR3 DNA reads TGTGCCAGCAGCCCCGGACTAGCGACAGATACGCAGTATTTT.

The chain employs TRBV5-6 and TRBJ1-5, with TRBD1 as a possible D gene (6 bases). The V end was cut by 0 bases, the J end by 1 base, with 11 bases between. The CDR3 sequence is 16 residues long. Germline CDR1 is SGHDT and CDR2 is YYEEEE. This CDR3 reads CASSLGPQGSNQPQHF. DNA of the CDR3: TGTGCCAGCAGCTTGGGCCCCCAGGGGAGCAATCAGCCCCAGCATTTT.

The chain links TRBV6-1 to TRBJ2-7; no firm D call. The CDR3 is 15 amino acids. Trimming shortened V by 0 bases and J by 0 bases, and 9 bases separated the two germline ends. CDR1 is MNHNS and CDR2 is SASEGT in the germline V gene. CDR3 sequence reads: CASSEADNFSYEQYF. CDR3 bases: TGTGCCAGCAGTGAAGCAGACAATTTCTCCTACGAGCAGTACTTC.

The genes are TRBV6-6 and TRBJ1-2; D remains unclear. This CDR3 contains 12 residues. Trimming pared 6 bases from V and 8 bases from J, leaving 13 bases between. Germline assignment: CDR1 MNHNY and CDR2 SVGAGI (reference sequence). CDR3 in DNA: TGTGCCAGCAGATCCGACCCGGGAGGCTACACCTTC. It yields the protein CASRSDPGGYTF.

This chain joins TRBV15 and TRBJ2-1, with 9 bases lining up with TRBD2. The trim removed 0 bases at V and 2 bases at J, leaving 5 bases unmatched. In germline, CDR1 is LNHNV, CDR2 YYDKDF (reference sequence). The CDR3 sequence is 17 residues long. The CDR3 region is CATSRDGAGGPYNEQFF. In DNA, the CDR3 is TGTGCCACCAGCAGAGATGGGGCGGGAGGGCCCTACAATGAGCAGTTCTTC.

CDR3 nucleotides: TGTGCCAGCAGTGAACGCGGGAGCTCCTACAATGAGCAGTTCTTC. It yields the protein CASSERGSSYNEQFF. This sequence joins TRBV2 and TRBJ2-1, with TRBD2 identical over 7 bases. V dropped 2 bases and J dropped 0; count of bases not matched to a gene: 1. Germline V lookup: CDR1 SNHLY, CDR2 FYNNEI. This CDR3 region has 15 residues.

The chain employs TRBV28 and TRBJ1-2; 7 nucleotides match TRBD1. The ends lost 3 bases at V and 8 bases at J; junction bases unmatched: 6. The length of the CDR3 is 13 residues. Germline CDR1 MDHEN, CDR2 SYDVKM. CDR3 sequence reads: CASSFPGQKGYTF. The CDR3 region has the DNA TGTGCCAGCAGTTTCCCGGGACAGAAAGGCTACACCTTC.

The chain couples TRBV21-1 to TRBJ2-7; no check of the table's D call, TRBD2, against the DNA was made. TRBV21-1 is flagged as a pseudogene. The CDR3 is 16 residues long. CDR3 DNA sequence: TGTGCCAGCAGCAAAGGCACCCGGGAGCCCCCCTACGAGCAGTACTTC. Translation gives CASSKGTREPPYEQYF.

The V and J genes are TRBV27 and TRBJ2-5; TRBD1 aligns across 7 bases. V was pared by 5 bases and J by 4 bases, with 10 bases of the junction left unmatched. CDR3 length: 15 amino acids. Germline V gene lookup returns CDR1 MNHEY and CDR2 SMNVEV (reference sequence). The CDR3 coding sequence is TGTGCCAGCAGTAAACGCGACAGGGTGGGAGAGACCCAGTACTTC. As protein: CASSKRDRVGETQYF.

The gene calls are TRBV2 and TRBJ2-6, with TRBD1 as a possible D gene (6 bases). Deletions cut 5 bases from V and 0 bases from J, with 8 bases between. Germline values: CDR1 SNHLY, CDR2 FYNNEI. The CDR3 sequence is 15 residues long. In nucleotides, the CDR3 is TGTGCCAGCAGTTTGGACAGCTCTGGGGCCAACGTCCTGACTTTC. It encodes CASSLDSSGANVLTF.

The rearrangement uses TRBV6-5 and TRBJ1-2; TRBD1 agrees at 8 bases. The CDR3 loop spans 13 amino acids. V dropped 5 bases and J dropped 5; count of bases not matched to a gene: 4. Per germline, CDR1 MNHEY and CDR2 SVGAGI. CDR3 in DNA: TGTGCCAGCAGTCTAAGGACAGGGTATGGCTACACCTTC. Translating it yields CASSLRTGYGYTF.

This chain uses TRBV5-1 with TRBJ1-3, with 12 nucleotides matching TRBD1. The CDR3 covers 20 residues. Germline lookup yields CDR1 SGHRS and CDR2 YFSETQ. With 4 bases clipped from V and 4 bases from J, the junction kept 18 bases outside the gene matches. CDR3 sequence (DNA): TGCGCCAGCAGCCCACTGGGGGACAGGGGGCTAGTGGCATCCGGAAACACCATATATTTT. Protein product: CASSPLGDRGLVASGNTIYF.

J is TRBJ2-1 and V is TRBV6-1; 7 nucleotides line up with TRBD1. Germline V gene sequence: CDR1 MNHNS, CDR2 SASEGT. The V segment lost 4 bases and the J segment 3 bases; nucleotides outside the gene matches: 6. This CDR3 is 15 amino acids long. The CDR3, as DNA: TGTGCCAGCAGTGGGTGGCAGGGGGTCTACAATGAGCAGTTCTTC. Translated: CASSGWQGVYNEQFF.

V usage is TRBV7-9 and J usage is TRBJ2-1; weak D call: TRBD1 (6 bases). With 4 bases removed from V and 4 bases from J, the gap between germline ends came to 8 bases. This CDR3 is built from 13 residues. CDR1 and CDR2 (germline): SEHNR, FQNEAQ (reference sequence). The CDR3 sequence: CASSSDRYNEQFF. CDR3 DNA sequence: TGTGCCAGCAGCTCCGACAGGTACAATGAGCAGTTCTTC.